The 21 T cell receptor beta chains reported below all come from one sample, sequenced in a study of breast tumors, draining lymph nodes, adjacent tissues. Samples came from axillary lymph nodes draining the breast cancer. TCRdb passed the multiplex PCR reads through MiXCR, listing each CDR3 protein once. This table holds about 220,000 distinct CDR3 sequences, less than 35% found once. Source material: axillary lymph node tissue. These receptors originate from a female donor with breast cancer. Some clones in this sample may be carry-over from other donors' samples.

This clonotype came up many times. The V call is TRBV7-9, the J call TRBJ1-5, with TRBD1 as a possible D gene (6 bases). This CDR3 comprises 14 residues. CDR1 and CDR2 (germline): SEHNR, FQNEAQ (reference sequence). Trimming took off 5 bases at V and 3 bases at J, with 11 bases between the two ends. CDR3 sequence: CASSVTGNNQPQHF. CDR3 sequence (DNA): TGTGCCAGCAGCGTTACAGGGAACAATCAGCCCCAGCATTTT.

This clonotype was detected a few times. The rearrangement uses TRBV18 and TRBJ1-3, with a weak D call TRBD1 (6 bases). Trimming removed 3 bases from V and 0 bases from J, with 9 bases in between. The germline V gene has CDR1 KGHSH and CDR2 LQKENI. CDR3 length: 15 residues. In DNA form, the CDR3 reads TGTGCCAGCTCACCTACAGGGAACTCTGGAAACACCATATATTTT. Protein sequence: CASSPTGNSGNTIYF.

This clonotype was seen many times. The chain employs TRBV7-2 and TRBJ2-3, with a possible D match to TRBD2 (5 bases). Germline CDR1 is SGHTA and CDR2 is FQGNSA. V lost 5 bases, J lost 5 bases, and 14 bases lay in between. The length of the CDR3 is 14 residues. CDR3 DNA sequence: TGTGCCAGCAGCGTAGAGGGCTCGGGAGATACGCAGTATTTT. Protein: CASSVEGSGDTQYF.

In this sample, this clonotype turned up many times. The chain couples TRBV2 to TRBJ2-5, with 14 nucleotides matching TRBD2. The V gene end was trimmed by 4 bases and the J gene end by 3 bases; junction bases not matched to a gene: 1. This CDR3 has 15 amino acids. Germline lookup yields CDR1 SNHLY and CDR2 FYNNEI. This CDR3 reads CASSVGLAGEETQYF. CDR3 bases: TGTGCCAGCAGTGTGGGACTAGCGGGAGAAGAGACCCAGTACTTC.

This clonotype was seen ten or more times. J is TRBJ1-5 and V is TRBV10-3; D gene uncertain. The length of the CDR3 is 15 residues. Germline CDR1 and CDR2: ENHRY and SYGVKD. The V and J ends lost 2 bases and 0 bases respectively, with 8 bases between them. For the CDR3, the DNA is TGTGCCATCAGTGAGCGACCCATTAGCAATCAGCCCCAGCATTTT. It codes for CAISERPISNQPQHF.

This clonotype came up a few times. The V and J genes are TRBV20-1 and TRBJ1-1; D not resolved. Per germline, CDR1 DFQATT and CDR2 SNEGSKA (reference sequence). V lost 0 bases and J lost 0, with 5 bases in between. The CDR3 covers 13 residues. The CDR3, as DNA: TGCAGTGCTAGAGATCGGGTGAACACTGAAGCTTTCTTT. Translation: CSARDRVNTEAFF.

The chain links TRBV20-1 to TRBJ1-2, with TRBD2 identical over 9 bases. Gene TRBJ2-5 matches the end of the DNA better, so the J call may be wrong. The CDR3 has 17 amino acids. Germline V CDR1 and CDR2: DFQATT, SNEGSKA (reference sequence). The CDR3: CSAPGGGVTDTQETQYF. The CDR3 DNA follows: TGCAGTGCCCCCGGCGGGGGGGTGACAGATACGCAAGAGACCCAGTACTTC.

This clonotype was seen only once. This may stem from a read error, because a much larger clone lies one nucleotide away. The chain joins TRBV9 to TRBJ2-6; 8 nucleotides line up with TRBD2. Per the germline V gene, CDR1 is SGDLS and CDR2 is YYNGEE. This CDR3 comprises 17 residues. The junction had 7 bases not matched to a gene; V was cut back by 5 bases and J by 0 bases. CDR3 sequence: CASRPRGGVSGANVLTF. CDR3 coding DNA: TGTGCCAGCAGACCCCGGGGGGGGGTCTCTGGGGCCAACGTCCTGACTTTC.

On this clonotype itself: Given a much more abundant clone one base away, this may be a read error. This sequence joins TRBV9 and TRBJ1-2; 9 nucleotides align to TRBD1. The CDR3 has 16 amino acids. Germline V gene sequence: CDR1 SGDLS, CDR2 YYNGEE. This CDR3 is CASSPGGTGLNYAYTF. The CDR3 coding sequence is TGTGCCAGCAGCCCGGGGGGGACAGGGTTAAACTATGCCTACACCTTC.

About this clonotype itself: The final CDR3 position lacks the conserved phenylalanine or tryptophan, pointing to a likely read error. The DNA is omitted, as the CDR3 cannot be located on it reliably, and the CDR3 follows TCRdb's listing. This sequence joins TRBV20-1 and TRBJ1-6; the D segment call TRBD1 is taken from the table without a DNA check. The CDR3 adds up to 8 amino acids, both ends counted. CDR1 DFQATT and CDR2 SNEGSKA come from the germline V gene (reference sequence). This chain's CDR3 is CSALDSTS.

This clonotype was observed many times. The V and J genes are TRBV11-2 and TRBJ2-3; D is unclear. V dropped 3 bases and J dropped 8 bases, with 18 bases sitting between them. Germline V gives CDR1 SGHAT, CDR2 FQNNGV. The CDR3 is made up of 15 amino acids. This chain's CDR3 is CASSLADGVVGTQYF. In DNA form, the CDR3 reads TGTGCCAGCAGCTTGGCGGATGGGGTCGTCGGTACGCAGTATTTT.

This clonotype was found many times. The CDR3 nucleotides read TGCAGTGCTAGAGACGGGCTCCTACAAGAGACCCAGTACTTC. It translates to CSARDGLLQETQYF. The V call is TRBV20-1, the J call TRBJ2-5; D call uncertain. The CDR3 is made up of 14 amino acids. Germline loops: CDR1 DFQATT, CDR2 SNEGSKA (reference sequence). V was cut by 0 bases and J by 2 bases, with 10 bases left in between.

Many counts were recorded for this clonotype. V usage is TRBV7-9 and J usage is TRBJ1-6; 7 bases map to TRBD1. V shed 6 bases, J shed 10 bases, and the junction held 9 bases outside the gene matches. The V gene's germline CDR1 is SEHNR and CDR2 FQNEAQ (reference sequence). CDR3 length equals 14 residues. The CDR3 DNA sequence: TGTGCCAGCAGGCCCGACAGGGCTGGGTCACCCCTCCACTTT. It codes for CASRPDRAGSPLHF. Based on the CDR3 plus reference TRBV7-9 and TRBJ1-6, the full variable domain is DTGVSQNPRHKITKRGQNVTFRCDPISEHNRLYWYRQTLGQGPEFLTYFQNEAQLEKSRLLSDRFSAERPKGSFSTLEIQRTEQGDSAMYLCASRPDRAGSPLHFGNGTRLTVT.

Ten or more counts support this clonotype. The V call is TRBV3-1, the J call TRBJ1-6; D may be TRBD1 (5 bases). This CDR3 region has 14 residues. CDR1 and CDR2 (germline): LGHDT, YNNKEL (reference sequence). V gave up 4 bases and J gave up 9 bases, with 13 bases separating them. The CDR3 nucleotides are TGTGCCAGCAGCCTCAGCCAGGGAAGTTCACCCCTCCACTTT. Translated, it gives CASSLSQGSSPLHF.

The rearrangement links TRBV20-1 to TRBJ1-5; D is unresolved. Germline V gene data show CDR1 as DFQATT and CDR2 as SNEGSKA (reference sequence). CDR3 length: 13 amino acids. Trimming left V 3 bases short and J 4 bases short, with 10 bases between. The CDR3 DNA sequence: TGCAGTGCTAGTCCACTAGGAAATCAGCCCCAGCATTTT. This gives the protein CSASPLGNQPQHF.

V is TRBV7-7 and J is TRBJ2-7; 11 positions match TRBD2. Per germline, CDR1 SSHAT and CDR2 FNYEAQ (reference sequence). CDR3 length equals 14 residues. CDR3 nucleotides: TGTGCTAGAACTAGCGGGAGATTAGGGAGAGAGCAGTACTTC. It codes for CARTSGRLGREQYF.

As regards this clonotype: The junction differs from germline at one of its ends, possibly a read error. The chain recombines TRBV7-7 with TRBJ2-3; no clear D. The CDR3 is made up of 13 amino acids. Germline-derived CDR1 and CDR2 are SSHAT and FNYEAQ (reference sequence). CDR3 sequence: CASSLASADEQYF. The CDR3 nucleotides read TGTGCTAGCAGCTTAGCCAGTGCAGATGAGCAGTATTTT.

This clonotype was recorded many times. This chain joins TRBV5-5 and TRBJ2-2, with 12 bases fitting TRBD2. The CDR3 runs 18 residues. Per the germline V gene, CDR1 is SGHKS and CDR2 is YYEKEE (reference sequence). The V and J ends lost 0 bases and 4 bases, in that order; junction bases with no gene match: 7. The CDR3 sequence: CASSLGGTSGRVTGELFF. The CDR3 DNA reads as TGTGCCAGCAGCTTGGGCGGGACTAGCGGGCGGGTCACCGGGGAGCTGTTTTTT.

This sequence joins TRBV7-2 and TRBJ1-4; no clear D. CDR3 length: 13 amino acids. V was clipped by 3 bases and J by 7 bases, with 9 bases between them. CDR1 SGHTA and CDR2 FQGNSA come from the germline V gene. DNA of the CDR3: TGTGCCAGCAGCTTGACGGTGGGTGAAAAACTGTTTTTT. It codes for CASSLTVGEKLFF.

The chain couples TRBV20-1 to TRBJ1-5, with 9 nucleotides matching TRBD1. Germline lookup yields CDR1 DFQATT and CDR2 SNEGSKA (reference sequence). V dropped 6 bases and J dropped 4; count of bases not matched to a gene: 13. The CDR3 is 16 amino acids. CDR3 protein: CSARKQGARGNQPQHF. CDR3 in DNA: TGCAGTGCCAGAAAACAGGGGGCGCGGGGTAATCAGCCCCAGCATTTT.

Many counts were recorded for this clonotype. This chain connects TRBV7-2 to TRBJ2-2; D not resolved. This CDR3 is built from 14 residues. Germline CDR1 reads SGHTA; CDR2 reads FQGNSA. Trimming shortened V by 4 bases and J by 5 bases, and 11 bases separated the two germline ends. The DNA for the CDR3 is TGTGCCAGCAGCTCCACTTGGGGAACCGGGGAGCTGTTTTTT. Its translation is CASSSTWGTGELFF. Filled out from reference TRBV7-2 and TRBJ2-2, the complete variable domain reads GAGVSQSPSNKVTEKGKDVELRCDPISGHTALYWYRQSLGQGLEFLIYFQGNSAPDKSGLPSDRFSAERTGGSVSTLTIQRTQQEDSAVYLCASSSTWGTGELFFGEGSRLTVL.